A single TCR beta chain is shown here with its context. Some clones are missing from TCRdb's copy, which holds only in-frame ones; the method was immunoSEQ multiplex PCR. The data show over 300,000 clones, 80% to 90% seen once. The sample belongs to a study of Ad26.COV2.S vaccination and SARS-CoV-2 variants. Treatment given: approximately 18 received Ad26.COV2.S at low or high dose, single or two shots; about 5 received placebo; per-sample allocation not given. Vaccine and placebo recipients were sampled on day 63 after the first injection. Whoever gave the sample was an adult aged 18-55 years in Boston. As its vector, the vaccine had Ad26, which expressed Wuhan-strain SARS-CoV-2 spike. This specimen was peripheral blood, taken in a trial of Ad26.COV2.S vaccine versus placebo. The clonotype was recovered from a person between 18 and 65 years old who received the Ad26.COV2.S COVID-19 vaccine or a placebo.

The CDR3 region is CASSLYADGRDYGYTF. CDR3 nucleotides: TGTGCCAGCAGTTTATATGCAGACGGTCGGGACTATGGCTACACCTTC. The chain joins TRBV27 to TRBJ1-2; D ambiguous. The germline V and J ends were trimmed by 1 base and 3 bases, with 15 bases remaining between them. This CDR3 contains 16 residues. Germline CDR1 reads MNHEY; CDR2 reads SMNVEV (reference sequence).